The 21 T cell receptor beta chains below were found in one sample sequenced in a study of cytomegalovirus exposure and HLA in healthy donors. Both 60 Vbeta primers and 13 Jbeta primers went into the PCR. Produced via immunoSEQ multiplex PCR; TCRdb's table is partial and in-frame only. The data show around 170,000 clones, with about 78% seen just once and under 1.5% held by the top ten. The sequenced material came from PBMCs. These receptors all stem from a male donor in good health and CMV-seronegative.

The V call is TRBV5-1, the J call TRBJ2-1; 7 positions agree with TRBD2. The V segment lost 0 bases and the J segment 0 bases; nucleotides outside the gene matches: 6. The CDR3 sequence is 17 residues long. The germline V gene has CDR1 SGHRS and CDR2 YFSETQ. As DNA, the CDR3 is TGCGCCAGCAGCTTGGGACGGGGGGAGAGCTCCTACAATGAGCAGTTCTTC. It codes for CASSLGRGESSYNEQFF.

CDR3 sequence: CASSRQGKETQYF. The CDR3 DNA is TGTGCCAGCAGCAGACAGGGTAAAGAGACCCAGTACTTC. This chain joins TRBV2 and TRBJ2-5, with TRBD1 identical over 7 bases. The CDR3 spans 13 residues. V dropped 6 bases and J dropped 3; count of bases not matched to a gene: 4. The germline CDR1 and CDR2 sequences are SNHLY and FYNNEI.

The V and J genes are TRBV28 and TRBJ1-5; 10 bases line up with TRBD1. The CDR3 is 15 residues long. Per germline, CDR1 MDHEN and CDR2 SYDVKM. With V trimmed by 6 bases and J by 6 bases, 8 bases remained unmatched. The CDR3 sequence is CASSRPGQGSQPQHF. CDR3 coding DNA: TGTGCCAGCAGCCGCCCGGGACAGGGGAGTCAGCCCCAGCATTTT.

The chain employs TRBV29-1 and TRBJ2-7; 8 bases agree with TRBD2. With V trimmed by 7 bases and J by 0 bases, 5 bases remained unmatched. Per germline, CDR1 SQVTM and CDR2 ANQGSEA. This CDR3 has 13 amino acids. CDR3 in amino acids: CSGIAGNSYEQYF. The CDR3 DNA follows: TGCAGCGGTATAGCGGGGAACTCCTACGAGCAGTACTTC.

The rearrangement links TRBV6-5 to TRBJ2-1; 9 bases align to TRBD1. Germline lookup yields CDR1 MNHEY and CDR2 SVGAGI. Losses at the gene ends were 0 bases for V and 6 bases for J; bases not matched to a gene: 3. CDR3 size: 15 residues. This CDR3 is CASSYSGDRANEQFF. CDR3 bases: TGTGCCAGCAGTTACTCGGGGGACAGGGCCAATGAGCAGTTCTTC.

This sequence joins TRBV5-4 and TRBJ2-7, with no clear D. V lost 1 base and J lost 2, with 16 bases in between. Per the germline V gene, CDR1 is SGHNT and CDR2 is YYREEE (reference sequence). The CDR3 is made up of 16 amino acids. This CDR3 reads CASSLLGSEQAYEQYF. The CDR3 DNA is TGTGCCAGCAGCTTGCTAGGTTCCGAACAAGCCTACGAGCAGTACTTC.

This clone has more than one count but fewer than ten. CDR3 loop: CASSSPTLAGGRNEQFF. The DNA for the CDR3 is TGTGCCAGCAGTTCCCCCACCCTAGCGGGGGGCCGAAATGAGCAGTTCTTC. This chain connects TRBV28 to TRBJ2-1; TRBD2 aligns across 11 bases. V shed 4 bases and J 7 bases; nucleotides not matched to a gene: 12. The length of the CDR3 is 17 residues. CDR1 MDHEN and CDR2 SYDVKM come from the germline V gene.

The CDR3 spells CASSPPSQGTYGYTF. The CDR3, as DNA: TGTGCCAGCTCACCACCGAGTCAGGGCACCTATGGCTACACCTTC. The rearrangement uses TRBV18 and TRBJ1-2, with a weak D call TRBD1 (5 bases). CDR1 is KGHSH, CDR2 LQKENI, per germline. This CDR3 spans 15 amino acids. Trimming shortened V by 0 bases and J by 4 bases, and 12 bases separated the two germline ends.

The rearrangement uses TRBV4-3 and TRBJ1-6; D is unresolved. CDR3 length: 14 residues. From germline, CDR1 is LGHNA and CDR2 YSLEER. The germline V and J ends were trimmed by 1 base and 9 bases, with 10 bases remaining between them. The CDR3 loop reads CASSQAETGSPLHF. The CDR3 coding sequence is TGCGCCAGCAGCCAAGCGGAGACGGGTTCACCCCTCCACTTT.

This clone was detected only a few times. This chain uses TRBV6-1 with TRBJ1-2; D ambiguous. This CDR3 is 11 amino acids long. Germline V gene sequence: CDR1 MNHNS, CDR2 SASEGT. V shed 6 bases and J shed 3 bases, with 5 bases lying between them. The DNA of the CDR3 is TGTGCCAGCAGAGCGGACTATGGCTACACCTTC. Translation: CASRADYGYTF.

The chain uses TRBV7-8 and TRBJ2-7, with D possibly matching TRBD2 (7 bases). The CDR3 length is 17 residues. Deletions cut 2 bases from V and 3 bases from J, with 20 bases between. Germline CDR1 reads SGHVS; CDR2 reads FQNEAQ. CDR3 sequence: CASSLSGGIRDRYEQYF. CDR3 in DNA: TGTGCCAGCAGCTTATCGGGGGGCATTAGGGATCGCTACGAGCAGTACTTC. The variable domain in full, with the rest retrieved from reference TRBV7-8 and TRBJ2-7, is GAGVSQSPRYKVAKRGQDVALRCDPISGHVSLFWYQQALGQGPEFLTYFQNEAQLDKSGLPSDRFFAERPEGSVSTLKIQRTQQEDSAVYLCASSLSGGIRDRYEQYFGPGTRLTVT.

V usage is TRBV20-1 and J usage is TRBJ1-1; D is uncertain. The ends were cut back, 0 bases at V and 7 bases at J, with 6 bases in the middle. CDR1 and CDR2 (germline): DFQATT, SNEGSKA (reference sequence). The CDR3 is 11 residues long. In DNA, the CDR3 is TGCAGTGCTAGAGATGGCGGTGAAGCTTTCTTT. It codes for CSARDGGEAFF.

V gene TRBV30 combines with J gene TRBJ1-2; D remains unclear. The germline V and J ends were trimmed by 0 bases and 8 bases, with 16 bases remaining between them. CDR3 length: 14 amino acids. Germline values: CDR1 GTSNPN, CDR2 SVGIG (reference sequence). The DNA of the CDR3 is TGTGCCTGGAGTGTACGGGCCCGGGATGGAGGCTACACCTTC. The encoded protein is CAWSVRARDGGYTF.

V gene TRBV11-3 combines with J gene TRBJ2-7; weak D call: TRBD1 (6 bases). The CDR3 runs to 13 residues. Germline CDR1 SGHNT, CDR2 YENEEA. V lost 5 bases to trimming and J lost 3 bases, with 11 bases between them. The chain's CDR3 is CASSLRGDYEQYF. CDR3 DNA sequence: TGTGCCAGCAGCCTCAGGGGAGACTACGAGCAGTACTTC. The whole variable domain, filled in from reference TRBV11-3 and TRBJ2-7, reads EAGVVQSPRYKIIEKKQPVAFWCNPISGHNTLYWYLQNLGQGPELLIRYENEEAVDDSQLPKDRFSAERLKGVDSTLKIQPAELGDSAVYLCASSLRGDYEQYFGPGTRLTVT.

The chain employs TRBV19 and TRBJ2-5, with 10 bases identical to TRBD1. The V segment lost 9 bases and the J segment 5 bases; nucleotides outside the gene matches: 6. This CDR3 spans 13 amino acids. CDR1 is LNHDA and CDR2 is SQIVND in the germline V gene (reference sequence). CDR3 in DNA: TGTGCCAGAAGACAGGGGGCGTGGGAGACCCAGTACTTC. Amino acid sequence: CARRQGAWETQYF.

This clone has only a few counts. J is TRBJ1-6 and V is TRBV7-9; 9 bases are shared with TRBD1. Germline trimming cut 5 bases from V and 9 bases from J; bases unmatched to any gene: 14. Germline V gene data show CDR1 as SEHNR and CDR2 as FQNEAQ (reference sequence). The CDR3 totals 17 residues. The CDR3 protein is CASSIGGGQGRSSPLHF. CDR3 bases: TGTGCCAGCAGCATAGGAGGGGGACAGGGTCGAAGTTCACCCCTCCACTTT.

This chain links TRBV6-5 with TRBJ2-5; 8 bases agree with TRBD1. Gene TRBJ2-7 matches the end of the DNA better, so the J call may be wrong. Looked up from germline, CDR1 is MNHEY and CDR2 is SVGAGI. This CDR3 spans 14 amino acids. CDR3 residues: CASSLGQGGYEQYF. Written as DNA, the CDR3 is TGTGCCAGCAGTCTTGGACAGGGTGGGTACGAGCAGTACTTC.

This clone was observed a single time. The CDR3 region is CASRNLRGTGDEKLFF. CDR3 nucleotides: TGTGCCAGCAGGAACTTAAGGGGGACAGGGGATGAAAAACTGTTTTTT. This rearrangement joins TRBV7-9 to TRBJ1-4, with 10 bases that match TRBD1. V shed 6 bases, J shed 6 bases, and the junction held 10 bases outside the gene matches. Looked up from germline, CDR1 is SEHNR and CDR2 is FQNEAQ (reference sequence). This CDR3 spans 16 amino acids.

This rearrangement joins TRBV7-2 to TRBJ2-7, with TRBD2 matching 10 bases. The CDR3 totals 14 residues. Germline CDR1 and CDR2: SGHTA and FQGNSA. V lost 5 bases, J lost 6 bases, and 7 bases stayed unmatched. The CDR3 region is CASSPSGRTSEQYF. The CDR3 DNA reads as TGTGCCAGCAGCCCTAGCGGGAGAACATCCGAGCAGTACTTC.

The V call is TRBV5-1, the J call TRBJ2-3, with 10 bases aligning to TRBD2. Per the germline V gene, CDR1 is SGHRS and CDR2 is YFSETQ. The CDR3 runs 15 residues. Trimming removed 2 bases from V and 5 bases from J; junction bases left unmatched: 5. The CDR3 coding sequence is TGCGCCAGCAGCTTCAGCGGGAGGGCCGGAGATACGCAGTATTTT. Protein sequence: CASSFSGRAGDTQYF.

The chain employs TRBV29-1 and TRBJ2-7; 10 bases agree with TRBD1. The trim removed 2 bases at V and 0 bases at J, leaving 7 bases unmatched. The CDR3 contains 16 residues. Germline-derived CDR1 and CDR2 are SQVTM and ANQGSEA. The CDR3 region is CSVEPAGTGDSYEQYF. The CDR3, as DNA: TGCAGCGTTGAACCAGCCGGGACAGGGGACTCCTACGAGCAGTACTTC.